A single sample is the source of the 28 T cell receptor beta chains below, sequenced in a study of T cells in pancreatic ductal adenocarcinoma. The selected patients with pancreatic ductal adenocarcinoma had surgery but no neoadjuvant therapy. Libraries were prepared by immunoSEQ multiplex PCR; TCRdb keeps only in-frame clonotypes and omits some of them. The sample consists of over 85,000 clones, roughly 95% of them appearing once. The sample consisted of PBMCs. The receptors derive from a human donor with pancreatic ductal adenocarcinoma.

The rearrangement joins TRBV6-1 to TRBJ2-2; possible D gene TRBD1, 5 bases. Trimming took off 6 bases at V and 5 bases at J, with 13 bases between the two ends. Germline CDR1 MNHNS, CDR2 SASEGT. The CDR3 extends over 14 amino acids. The CDR3, as DNA: TGTGCCAGCAGCGCAATTAGGACAACCGGGGAGCTGTTTTTT. Translating it yields CASSAIRTTGELFF.

The rearrangement uses TRBV9 and TRBJ2-2; weak D call: TRBD2 (6 bases). CDR1 and CDR2 from the germline V gene are SGDLS and YYNGEE. The V and J ends lost 4 bases and 4 bases respectively, with 11 bases between them. The CDR3 has 14 residues. Written as DNA, the CDR3 is TGTGCCAGCAGCAGGGGTAGCGGCACCGGGGAGCTGTTTTTT. Its protein is CASSRGSGTGELFF.

The chain links TRBV5-1 to TRBJ2-3, with 8 nucleotides matching TRBD2. Per germline, CDR1 SGHRS and CDR2 YFSETQ. With 0 bases clipped from V and 5 bases from J, the junction kept 5 bases outside the gene matches. This CDR3 is 15 amino acids long. The CDR3 DNA reads as TGCGCCAGCAGCTTGGGTACTAGCGGAGGAGATACGCAGTATTTT. It encodes CASSLGTSGGDTQYF.

This clone was seen once. V and J are TRBV6-1 and TRBJ2-1; the D gene is possibly TRBD2 (6 bases). CDR3 size: 14 residues. Deletions cut 5 bases from V and 15 bases from J, with 23 bases between. Germline V gene sequence: CDR1 MNHNS, CDR2 SASEGT. CDR3 in DNA: TGTGCCAGCAGTCCAGCCCCCCGGGGGAGCCCCCGGTTCTTC. As protein: CASSPAPRGSPRFF.

This chain's CDR3 is CASSQGFTYEQYF. The CDR3 DNA reads TGTGCCAGCAGCCAGGGGTTCACCTACGAGCAGTACTTC. This sequence joins TRBV6-1 and TRBJ2-7; perhaps TRBD1 as D (6 bases). This CDR3 has 13 residues. V lost 6 bases, J lost 2 bases, and 11 bases lay in between. Per the germline V gene, CDR1 is MNHNS and CDR2 is SASEGT.

The chain links TRBV5-1 to TRBJ1-1; D is possibly TRBD1 (6 bases). CDR3 length: 14 amino acids. The germline CDR1 and CDR2 sequences are SGHRS and YFSETQ. V was cut by 2 bases and J by 5 bases, with 13 bases left in between. CDR3 DNA: TGCGCCAGCAGCTTCTCCGGGACACCTACTGAAGCTTTCTTT. This codes for CASSFSGTPTEAFF.

CDR3 bases: TGTGCCAGCAGTGAAATTCCCCTTTCCTACGAGCAGTACTTC. The encoded protein is CASSEIPLSYEQYF. The chain combines TRBV2 with TRBJ2-7; no reliable D call. Trimming left V 2 bases short and J 1 base short, with 9 bases between. Germline V gene data show CDR1 as SNHLY and CDR2 as FYNNEI. The CDR3 totals 14 residues. The complete variable domain, with remaining parts taken from reference TRBV2 and TRBJ2-7, reads EPEVTQTPSHQVTQMGQEVILRCVPISNHLYFYWYRQILGQKVEFLVSFYNNEISEKSEIFDDQFSVERPDGSNFTLKIRSTKLEDSAMYFCASSEIPLSYEQYFGPGTRLTVT.

The chain links TRBV28 to TRBJ1-2, with TRBD1 as a possible D gene (6 bases). The CDR3 has 13 residues. The germline gives CDR1 MDHEN, CDR2 SYDVKM. CDR3 residues: CVAGTSGDYGYTF. The CDR3 nucleotides read TGTGTCGCAGGGACATCAGGGGACTATGGCTACACCTTC.

The chain carries TRBV7-2 and TRBJ2-5, with TRBD2 identical over 12 bases. Germline values: CDR1 SGHTA, CDR2 FQGNSA. V was clipped by 1 base and J by 2 bases; unmatched bases: 5. This CDR3 is built from 17 residues. The CDR3 loop reads CASSLGVGTSGQETQYF. DNA of the CDR3: TGTGCCAGCAGCTTAGGGGTCGGGACTAGCGGGCAAGAGACCCAGTACTTC.

This chain connects TRBV29-1 to TRBJ1-2; D unclear. V lost 5 bases and J lost 1, with 17 bases in between. Per germline, CDR1 SQVTM and CDR2 ANQGSEA. The length of the CDR3 is 15 residues. The CDR3 reads CSVLNPLQDNYGYTF. CDR3 nucleotide sequence: TGCAGCGTTCTAAACCCTCTCCAGGATAACTATGGCTACACCTTC.

V is TRBV25-1 and J is TRBJ2-3; D gene unclear. The CDR3 covers 15 residues. Between the trimmed V and J ends, which lost 0 bases and 7 bases, there was a span of 14 bases. The germline CDR1 and CDR2 sequences are MGHDK and SYGVNS. The CDR3 DNA sequence: TGTGCCAGCAGTGAATATCAAGAGGTGATAAATACGCAGTATTTT. Protein sequence: CASSEYQEVINTQYF. The full variable domain, rest sourced from reference TRBV25-1 and TRBJ2-3, is EADIYQTPRYLVIGTGKKITLECSQTMGHDKMYWYQQDPGMELHLIHYSYGVNSTEKGDLSSESTVSRIRTEHFPLTLESARPSHTSQYLCASSEYQEVINTQYFGPGTRLTVL.

The chain carries TRBV6-6 and TRBJ1-5, with D perhaps TRBD1 (5 bases). This CDR3 has 13 amino acids. V was cut by 8 bases and J by 3 bases, with 11 bases left in between. Looked up from germline, CDR1 is MNHNY and CDR2 is SVGAGI (reference sequence). The CDR3 DNA reads TGTGCCAGCCAAGACAGCGACAATCAGCCCCAGCATTTT. Translating it yields CASQDSDNQPQHF.

The chain combines TRBV6-5 with TRBJ1-1; D is unresolved. Trimming took 3 bases from V and 0 from J, leaving 11 bases between them. CDR3 length equals 15 residues. CDR1 and CDR2 (germline): MNHEY, SVGAGI. This CDR3 is CASSYQSPMNTEAFF. The DNA of the CDR3 is TGTGCCAGCAGTTATCAGTCCCCCATGAACACTGAAGCTTTCTTT.

This chain joins TRBV11-2 and TRBJ2-7; TRBD2 matches 10 bases. CDR1 and CDR2 from the germline V gene are SGHAT and FQNNGV. The CDR3 spans 17 residues. V lost 1 base to trimming and J lost 3 bases; unmatched junction nucleotides: 9. Written as DNA, the CDR3 is TGTGCCAGCAGCTTAGGTCGGACTAGCGGCCTAAGCTACGAGCAGTACTTC. Protein product: CASSLGRTSGLSYEQYF.

The chain combines TRBV7-2 with TRBJ2-5; 8 positions agree with TRBD2. J lost 5 bases, V lost 5 bases, and 10 bases had no gene match. The CDR3 sequence is 15 residues long. From germline, CDR1 is SGHTA and CDR2 FQGNSA. CDR3 DNA sequence: TGTGCCAGCAGCCCCGCCGGGACTAGAGGGGAGACCCAGTACTTC. This translates into CASSPAGTRGETQYF. Supplemented by reference TRBV7-2 and TRBJ2-5, the full variable domain reads GAGVSQSPSNKVTEKGKDVELRCDPISGHTALYWYRQSLGQGLEFLIYFQGNSAPDKSGLPSDRFSAERTGGSVSTLTIQRTQQEDSAVYLCASSPAGTRGETQYFGPGTRLLVL.

The chain combines TRBV7-2 with TRBJ2-7, with TRBD1 matching over 10 bases. V shed 5 bases, J shed 1 base, and the junction held 5 bases outside the gene matches. CDR1 is SGHTA, CDR2 FQGNSA, per germline. CDR3 length: 15 residues. CDR3 loop: CASSKTGGQSYEQYF. The CDR3 DNA sequence: TGTGCCAGCAGCAAGACAGGGGGCCAGTCCTACGAGCAGTACTTC.

This clone was recorded once. V is TRBV29-1 and J is TRBJ1-2; D gene uncertain. The CDR3 covers 13 residues. Germline loops: CDR1 SQVTM, CDR2 ANQGSEA. V lost 1 base to trimming and J lost 4 bases, with 10 bases between them. The CDR3 nucleotides read TGCAGCGTTGAAGGAGTAAGAACCTATGGCTACACCTTC. It codes for CSVEGVRTYGYTF.

The V call is TRBV5-1, the J call TRBJ2-3, with 9 bases aligning to TRBD2. Germline values: CDR1 SGHRS, CDR2 YFSETQ. The CDR3 totals 16 residues. J gave up 2 bases and V 2 bases, and 6 bases lay outside the gene matches. CDR3 sequence reads: CASSFTSGSNTDTQYF. CDR3 nucleotides: TGCGCCAGCAGCTTTACTAGCGGGTCAAACACAGATACGCAGTATTTT.

The gene calls are TRBV10-3 and TRBJ1-5, with 7 nucleotides matching TRBD1. Trimming cost V 5 bases and J 7 bases; bases outside gene matches: 5. This CDR3 comprises 13 residues. Germline CDR1 reads ENHRY; CDR2 reads SYGVKD. The CDR3 coding sequence is TGTGCCATCAGTTCCGGGACAGCGCAGCCCCAGCATTTT. It translates to CAISSGTAQPQHF.

The chain carries TRBV29-1 and TRBJ1-1, with 9 bases identical to TRBD1. Trimming at V came to 2 bases and at J to 6 bases, leaving 7 bases not matched to a gene. Germline V gene sequence: CDR1 SQVTM, CDR2 ANQGSEA. CDR3 length: 14 amino acids. Here the CDR3 reads CSVEHGTGSAEAFF. CDR3 bases: TGCAGCGTTGAACACGGGACAGGGAGCGCTGAAGCTTTCTTT.

The chain uses TRBV19 and TRBJ1-2; D is undetermined. Trimming removed 4 bases from V and 4 bases from J, with 10 bases in between. Germline assignment: CDR1 LNHDA and CDR2 SQIVND (reference sequence). CDR3 length: 13 amino acids. The CDR3 sequence is CASSTFGVYGYTF. In nucleotides, the CDR3 is TGTGCCAGTAGTACCTTCGGGGTCTATGGCTACACCTTC.

The rearrangement links TRBV7-9 to TRBJ2-6; 10 nucleotides line up with TRBD1. V lost 6 bases and J lost 0; bases outside the gene matches: 5. The germline V gene has CDR1 SEHNR and CDR2 FQNEAQ (reference sequence). The length of the CDR3 is 17 residues. CDR3 protein: CASRTGGDISGANVLTF. The DNA for the CDR3 is TGTGCCAGCAGGACAGGGGGCGACATCTCTGGGGCCAACGTCCTGACTTTC.

This clone was seen once. This chain connects TRBV30 to TRBJ2-1; possible D gene TRBD2, 5 bases. Trimming took 8 bases from V and 8 from J, leaving 19 bases between them. Germline assignment: CDR1 GTSNPN and CDR2 SVGIG (reference sequence). This CDR3 has 13 residues. As DNA, the CDR3 is TGTGCCGGACTTGGCTTCCCGCGGGATGAGCAGTTCTTC. Translating gives CAGLGFPRDEQFF.

The chain uses TRBV6-1 and TRBJ2-2; D gene ambiguous. This CDR3 is 13 amino acids long. Germline assignment: CDR1 MNHNS and CDR2 SASEGT. The V gene lost 4 bases and the J gene lost 5 bases, with 8 bases spanning the gap. The DNA for the CDR3 is TGTGCCAGCAGTGCCCCTGTGACCGGGGAGCTGTTTTTT. Protein sequence: CASSAPVTGELFF.

The J gene is TRBJ2-1, the V gene TRBV7-3; weak D call: TRBD1 (5 bases). The V gene lost 1 base and the J gene lost 4 bases, with 5 bases spanning the gap. The CDR3 runs 13 residues. Germline loops: CDR1 SGHTA, CDR2 FQGTGA. This CDR3 reads CASSLRQYNEQFF. CDR3 DNA sequence: TGTGCCAGCAGCTTAAGACAGTACAATGAGCAGTTCTTC.

This chain connects TRBV2 to TRBJ2-4, with a tentative D call TRBD1 (5 bases). The CDR3 covers 14 residues. CDR1 is SNHLY and CDR2 is FYNNEI in the germline V gene. The V end was cut by 7 bases, the J end by 1 base, with 11 bases between. CDR3 DNA sequence: TGTGCCAGCAATTCTCAGGGTGCCAAAAACATTCAGTACTTC. This sequence encodes CASNSQGAKNIQYF. The variable domain in full, completed from reference TRBV2 and TRBJ2-4, reads EPEVTQTPSHQVTQMGQEVILRCVPISNHLYFYWYRQILGQKVEFLVSFYNNEISEKSEIFDDQFSVERPDGSNFTLKIRSTKLEDSAMYFCASNSQGAKNIQYFGAGTRLSVL.

J is TRBJ2-1 and V is TRBV5-1, with TRBD1 matching over 12 bases. J gave up 13 bases and V 0 bases, and 14 bases lay outside the gene matches. Germline loops: CDR1 SGHRS, CDR2 YFSETQ. The CDR3 runs to 17 residues. The CDR3 region is CASSLGLPGQGAREQFF. Here the CDR3 DNA reads TGCGCCAGCAGCTTGGGGTTACCGGGACAGGGGGCGCGAGAACAGTTCTTC.

The chain couples TRBV30 to TRBJ2-5; 10 bases fit TRBD2. V was clipped by 0 bases and J by 2 bases; unmatched bases: 3. This CDR3 is 15 amino acids long. CDR1 and CDR2 (germline): GTSNPN, SVGIG (reference sequence). The CDR3 loop is CAWSVGLAEQETQYF. DNA of the CDR3: TGTGCCTGGAGTGTAGGACTAGCGGAACAAGAGACCCAGTACTTC.